This record concerns one T cell receptor beta chain sequence. The antigen is unknown. This sample was included in a study of OX40 agonist ivuxolimab in advanced cancers. Across the study: Patients undergoing dose escalation presented with hepatocellular carcinoma, melanoma, renal cell or head and neck cancer. Eligibility rules accepted prior anti-PD-1, anti-PD-L1 or anti-CTLA-4 therapy, and 35% to 45% had some. General study points: Doses of 0.1 to 3.0 mg/kg were accompanied by clonal expansion of CD4+ and CD8+ blood T cells by week 6.

Sampling times: baseline, cycle 4 day 1, cycle 7 day 1. Trimming took 3 bases from V and 1 from J; bases not matched to a gene: 1. This CDR3 region has 14 residues. In germline, CDR1 is MDHEN, CDR2 SYDVKM. The table came from immunoSEQ multiplex PCR; TCRdb's copy has only in-frame clones and leaves some out. The sample has some 150,000 clones, 90% seen once. The TCR originated in an adult with an advanced solid tumor such as melanoma, head and neck, liver or kidney cancer. The specimen was CD4+ or CD8+ T cells sorted from blood, collected in a trial of the OX40 agonist ivuxolimab. V gene TRBV28 combines with J gene TRBJ1-1, with 8 bases identical to TRBD1. The CDR3 sequence: CASSFDRGNTEAFF. In DNA, the CDR3 is TGTGCCAGCAGTTTTGACAGGGGGAACACTGAAGCTTTCTTT.